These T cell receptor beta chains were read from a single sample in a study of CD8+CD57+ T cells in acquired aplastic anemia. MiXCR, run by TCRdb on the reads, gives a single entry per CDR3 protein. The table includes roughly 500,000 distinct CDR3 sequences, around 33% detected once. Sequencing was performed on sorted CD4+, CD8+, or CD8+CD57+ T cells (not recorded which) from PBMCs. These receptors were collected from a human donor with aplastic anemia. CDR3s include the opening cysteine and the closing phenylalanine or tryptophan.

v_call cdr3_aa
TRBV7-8 CASSFGQGEGEQYF
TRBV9 CASTLGSDPYNSPLHF
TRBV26 CASSAGTGAIANYGYTF
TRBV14 CASSLIAGGHTDTQYF
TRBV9 CASSARGSESQPQHF
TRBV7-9 CASSPFGYSYEQYF
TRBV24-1 CATSSGTSEQYF
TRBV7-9 CASSLGTAANTGELFF
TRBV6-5 CASSSDPGTRNTEAFF
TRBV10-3 CAISAQGTKNIQYF
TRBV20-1 CSASPGTGNGYTF
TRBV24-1 CATSDLSGPSTDTQYF
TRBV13 CASSLGGGREPLHF
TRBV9 CASSVGESPNYGYTF
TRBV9 CASSAFETQYF
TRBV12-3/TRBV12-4 CASSFGLAKNIQYF